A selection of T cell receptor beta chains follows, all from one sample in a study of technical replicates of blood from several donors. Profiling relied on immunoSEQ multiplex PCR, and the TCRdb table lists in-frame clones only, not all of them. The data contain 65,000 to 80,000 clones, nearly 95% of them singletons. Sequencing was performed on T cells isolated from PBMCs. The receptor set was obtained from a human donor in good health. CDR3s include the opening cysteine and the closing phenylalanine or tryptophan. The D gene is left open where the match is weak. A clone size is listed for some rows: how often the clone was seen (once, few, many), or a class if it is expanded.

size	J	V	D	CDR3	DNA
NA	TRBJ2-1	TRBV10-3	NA	CAISDPGREQFF	TGTGCCATCAGTGACCCAGGGAGGGAGCAGTTCTTC
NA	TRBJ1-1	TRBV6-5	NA	CASSYTGGIEAFF	TGTGCCAGCAGTTACACCGGGGGGATTGAAGCTTTCTTT
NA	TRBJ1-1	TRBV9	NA	CASSENTVTEAFF	TGTGCCAGCAGCGAGAACACCGTAACTGAAGCTTTCTTT
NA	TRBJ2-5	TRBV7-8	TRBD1	CASSPRTGGEVETQYF	TGTGCCAGCAGCCCCCGGACAGGGGGAGAAGTGGAGACCCAGTACTTC
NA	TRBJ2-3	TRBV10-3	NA	CAISESSGSTDTQYF	TGTGCCATCAGTGAAAGCAGCGGGAGCACAGATACGCAGTATTTT
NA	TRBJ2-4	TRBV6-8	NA	CASSLQGGVPIQYF	TGTGCCAGCTCCTTACAGGGGGGGGTACCTATTCAGTACTTC
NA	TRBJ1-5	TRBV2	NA	CASSRGFSNQPQHF	TGTGCCAGCAGTAGGGGGTTTAGCAATCAGCCCCAGCATTTT
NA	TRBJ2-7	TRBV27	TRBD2	CASSLAGERSYEQYF	TGTGCCAGCAGTCTAGCGGGAGAGAGGTCCTACGAGCAGTACTTC
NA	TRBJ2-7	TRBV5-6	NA	CASSLHNSYEQYF	TGTGCCAGCAGCTTGCACAACTCCTACGAGCAGTACTTC
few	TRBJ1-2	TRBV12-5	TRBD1	CASGNDSGTAYGYTF	TGTGCTAGTGGTAACGATTCCGGGACAGCCTATGGCTACACCTTC
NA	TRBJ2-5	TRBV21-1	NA	CASKRDFKKETQYF	TGTGCCAGCAAGAGGGACTTTAAGAAAGAGACCCAGTACTTC